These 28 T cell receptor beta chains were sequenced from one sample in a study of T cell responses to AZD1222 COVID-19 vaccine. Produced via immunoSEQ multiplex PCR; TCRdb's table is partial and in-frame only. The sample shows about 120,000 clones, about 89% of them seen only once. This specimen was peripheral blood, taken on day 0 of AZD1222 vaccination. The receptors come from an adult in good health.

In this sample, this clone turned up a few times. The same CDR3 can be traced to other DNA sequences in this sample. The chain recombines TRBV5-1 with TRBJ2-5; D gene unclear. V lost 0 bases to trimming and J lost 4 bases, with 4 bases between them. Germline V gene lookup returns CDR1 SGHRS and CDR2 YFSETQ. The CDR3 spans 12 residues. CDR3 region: CASSLGAETQYF. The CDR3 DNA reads TGCGCCAGCAGCTTGGGTGCAGAGACCCAGTACTTC.

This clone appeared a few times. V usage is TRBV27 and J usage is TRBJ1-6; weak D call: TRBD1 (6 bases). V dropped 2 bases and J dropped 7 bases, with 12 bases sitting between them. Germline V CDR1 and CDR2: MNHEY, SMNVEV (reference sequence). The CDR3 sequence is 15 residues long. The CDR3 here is CASSLMGAGNSPLHF. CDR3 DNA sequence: TGTGCCAGCAGTTTAATGGGGGCGGGGAATTCACCCCTCCACTTT.

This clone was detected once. The CDR3 spells CASSGVVNTEAFF. CDR3 nucleotides: TGTGCCAGCAGTGGGGTTGTGAACACTGAAGCTTTCTTT. The rearrangement joins TRBV12-3 or TRBV12-4 to TRBJ1-1; D unresolved. This CDR3 region has 13 residues. Trimming left V 5 bases short and J 0 bases short, with 7 bases between.

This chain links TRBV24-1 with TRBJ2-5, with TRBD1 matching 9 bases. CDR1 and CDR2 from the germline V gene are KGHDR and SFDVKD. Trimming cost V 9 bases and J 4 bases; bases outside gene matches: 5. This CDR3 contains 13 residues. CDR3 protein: CATGGQGRETQYF. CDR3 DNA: TGTGCCACCGGAGGACAGGGGAGAGAGACCCAGTACTTC.

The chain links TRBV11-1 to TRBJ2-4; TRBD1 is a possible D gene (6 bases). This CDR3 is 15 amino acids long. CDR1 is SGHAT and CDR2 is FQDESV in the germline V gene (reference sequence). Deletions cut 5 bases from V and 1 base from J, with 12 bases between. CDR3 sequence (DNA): TGTGCCAGCAGCGAAGGGGGACGGGCCAAAAACATTCAGTACTTC. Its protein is CASSEGGRAKNIQYF.

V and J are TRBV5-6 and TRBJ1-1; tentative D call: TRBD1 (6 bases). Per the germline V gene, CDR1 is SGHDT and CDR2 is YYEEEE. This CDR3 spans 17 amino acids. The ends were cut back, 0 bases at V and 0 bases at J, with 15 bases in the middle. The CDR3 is CASSLETGISMNTEAFF. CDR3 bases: TGTGCCAGCAGCTTGGAGACAGGCATTTCCATGAACACTGAAGCTTTCTTT.

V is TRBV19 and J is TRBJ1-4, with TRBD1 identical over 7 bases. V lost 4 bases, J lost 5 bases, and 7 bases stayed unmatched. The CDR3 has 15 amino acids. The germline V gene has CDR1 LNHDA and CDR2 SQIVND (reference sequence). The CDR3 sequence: CASSTGTAINEKLFF. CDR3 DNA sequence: TGTGCCAGTAGTACTGGGACAGCTATAAATGAAAAACTGTTTTTT.

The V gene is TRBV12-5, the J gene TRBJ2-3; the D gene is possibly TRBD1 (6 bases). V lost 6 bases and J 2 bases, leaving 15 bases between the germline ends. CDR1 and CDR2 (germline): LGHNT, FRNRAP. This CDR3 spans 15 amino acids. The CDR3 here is CASGSSRGVTDTQYF. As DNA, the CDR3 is TGTGCTAGTGGCTCCTCCAGGGGCGTCACAGATACGCAGTATTTT.

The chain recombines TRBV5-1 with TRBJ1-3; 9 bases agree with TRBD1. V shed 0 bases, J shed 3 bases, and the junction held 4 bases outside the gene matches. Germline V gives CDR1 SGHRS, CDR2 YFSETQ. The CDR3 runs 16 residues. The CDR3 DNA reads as TGCGCCAGCAGCTTGGCAGGGACAGGGTTTGGAAACACCATATATTTT. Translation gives CASSLAGTGFGNTIYF. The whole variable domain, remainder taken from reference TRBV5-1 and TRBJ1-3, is KAGVTQTPRYLIKTRGQQVTLSCSPISGHRSVSWYQQTPGQGLQFLFEYFSETQRNKGNFPGRFSGRQFSNSRSEMNVSTLELGDSALYLCASSLAGTGFGNTIYFGEGSWLTVV.

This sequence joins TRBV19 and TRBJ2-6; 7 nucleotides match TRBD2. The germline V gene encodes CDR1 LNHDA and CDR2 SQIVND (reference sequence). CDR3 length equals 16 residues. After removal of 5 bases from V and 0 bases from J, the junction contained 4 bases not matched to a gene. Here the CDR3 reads CASSYRGSSGANVLTF. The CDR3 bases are TGTGCCAGTAGTTATCGCGGGAGCTCTGGGGCCAACGTCCTGACTTTC.

DNA of the CDR3: TGTGCCAGCAGCACGCGACTAGATTGGGACTACGAGCAGTACTTC. This codes for CASSTRLDWDYEQYF. The chain recombines TRBV5-6 with TRBJ2-7; tentative D call: TRBD2 (6 bases). The V gene's germline CDR1 is SGHDT and CDR2 YYEEEE. The CDR3 is made up of 15 amino acids. Trimming pared 4 bases from V and 3 bases from J, leaving 17 bases between.

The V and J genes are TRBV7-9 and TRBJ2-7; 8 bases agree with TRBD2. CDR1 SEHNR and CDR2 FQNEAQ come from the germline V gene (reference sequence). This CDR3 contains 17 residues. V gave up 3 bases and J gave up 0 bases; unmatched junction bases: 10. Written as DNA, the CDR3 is TGTGCCAGCAGCTTTAGCGGGATGGGCCAGCACTCCTACGAGCAGTACTTC. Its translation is CASSFSGMGQHSYEQYF. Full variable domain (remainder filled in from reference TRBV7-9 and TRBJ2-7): DTGVSQNPRHKITKRGQNVTFRCDPISEHNRLYWYRQTLGQGPEFLTYFQNEAQLEKSRLLSDRFSAERPKGSFSTLEIQRTEQGDSAMYLCASSFSGMGQHSYEQYFGPGTRLTVT.

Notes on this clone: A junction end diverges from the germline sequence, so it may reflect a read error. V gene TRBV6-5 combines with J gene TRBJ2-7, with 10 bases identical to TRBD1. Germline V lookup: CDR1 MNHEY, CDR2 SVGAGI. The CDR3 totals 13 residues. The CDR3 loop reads CASTKGVGQGRSF. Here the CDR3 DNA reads TGTGCCAGCACCAAAGGGGTGGGACAGGGGCGCTCCTTC.

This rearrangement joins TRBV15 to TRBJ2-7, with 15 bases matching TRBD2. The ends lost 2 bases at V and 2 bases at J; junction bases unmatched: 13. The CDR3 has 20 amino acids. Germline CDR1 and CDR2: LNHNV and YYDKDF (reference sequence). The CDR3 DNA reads TGTGCCACCAGCAGACCCACGGGACTAGCGGGAGGTCCCCAGGCCTACGAGCAGTACTTC. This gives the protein CATSRPTGLAGGPQAYEQYF.

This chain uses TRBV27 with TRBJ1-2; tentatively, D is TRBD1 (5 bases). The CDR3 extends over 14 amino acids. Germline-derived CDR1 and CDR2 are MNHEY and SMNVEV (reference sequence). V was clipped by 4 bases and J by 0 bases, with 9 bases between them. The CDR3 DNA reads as TGTGCCAGCAGTTCTCGGACACCTAACTATGGCTACACCTTC. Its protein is CASSSRTPNYGYTF.

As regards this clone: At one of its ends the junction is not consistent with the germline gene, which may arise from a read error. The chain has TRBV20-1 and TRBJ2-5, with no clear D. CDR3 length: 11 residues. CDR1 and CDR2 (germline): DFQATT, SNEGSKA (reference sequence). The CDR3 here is CSAYLQATQYF. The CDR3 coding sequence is TGCAGTGCTTACCTTCAAGCGACCCAGTACTTC.

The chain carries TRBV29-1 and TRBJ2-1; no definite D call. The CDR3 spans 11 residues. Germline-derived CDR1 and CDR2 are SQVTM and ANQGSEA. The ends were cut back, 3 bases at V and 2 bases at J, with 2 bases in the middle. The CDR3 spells CSVDTYNEQFF. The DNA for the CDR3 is TGCAGCGTTGATACCTACAATGAGCAGTTCTTC.

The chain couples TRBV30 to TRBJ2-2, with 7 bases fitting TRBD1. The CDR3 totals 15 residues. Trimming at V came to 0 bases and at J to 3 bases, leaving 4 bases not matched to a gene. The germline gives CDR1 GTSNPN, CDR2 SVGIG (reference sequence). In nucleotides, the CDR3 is TGTGCCTGGAGTGTCGCCGACAGGGACACCGGGGAGCTGTTTTTT. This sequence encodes CAWSVADRDTGELFF.

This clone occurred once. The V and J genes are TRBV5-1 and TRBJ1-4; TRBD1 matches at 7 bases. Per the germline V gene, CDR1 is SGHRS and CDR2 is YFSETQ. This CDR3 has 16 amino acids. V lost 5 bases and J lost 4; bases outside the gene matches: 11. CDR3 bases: TGCGCCAGCAGTCCCGAAAGGGACAGACGTAATGAAAAACTGTTTTTT. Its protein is CASSPERDRRNEKLFF.

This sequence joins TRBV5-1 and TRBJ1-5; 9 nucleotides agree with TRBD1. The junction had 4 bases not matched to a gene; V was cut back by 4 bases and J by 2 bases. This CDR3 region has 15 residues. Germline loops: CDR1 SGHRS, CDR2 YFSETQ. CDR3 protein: CASSITGGGNQPQHF. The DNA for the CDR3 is TGCGCCAGCAGCATTACAGGGGGCGGCAATCAGCCCCAGCATTTT.

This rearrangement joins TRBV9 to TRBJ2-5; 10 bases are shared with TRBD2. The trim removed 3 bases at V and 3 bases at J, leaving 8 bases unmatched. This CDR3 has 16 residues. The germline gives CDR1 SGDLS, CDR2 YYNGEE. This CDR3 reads CASSGASGGNKETQYF. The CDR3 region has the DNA TGTGCCAGCAGCGGAGCTAGCGGGGGAAATAAAGAGACCCAGTACTTC.

In nucleotides, the CDR3 is TGCGCCAGCAGCTTGGAGGACGGCTACACTGAAGCTTTCTTT. Translating it yields CASSLEDGYTEAFF. The chain has TRBV5-1 and TRBJ1-1; D is unclear. V was cut by 0 bases and J by 3 bases, with 9 bases left in between. The germline CDR1 and CDR2 sequences are SGHRS and YFSETQ. The CDR3 length is 14 residues.

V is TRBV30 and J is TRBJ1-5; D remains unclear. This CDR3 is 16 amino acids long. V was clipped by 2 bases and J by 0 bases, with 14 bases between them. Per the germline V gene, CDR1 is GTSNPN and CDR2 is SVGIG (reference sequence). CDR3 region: CAWSHKVITSNQPQHF. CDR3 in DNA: TGTGCCTGGAGTCACAAGGTGATTACTAGCAATCAGCCCCAGCATTTT.

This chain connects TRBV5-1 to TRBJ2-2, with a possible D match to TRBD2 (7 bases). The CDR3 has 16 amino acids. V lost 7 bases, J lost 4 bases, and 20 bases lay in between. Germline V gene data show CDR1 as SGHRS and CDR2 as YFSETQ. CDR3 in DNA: TGCGCCAGCTCGTTTTTAGGGGGGGGACCCACCGGGGAGCTGTTTTTT. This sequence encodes CASSFLGGGPTGELFF. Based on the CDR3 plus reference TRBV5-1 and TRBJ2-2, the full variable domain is KAGVTQTPRYLIKTRGQQVTLSCSPISGHRSVSWYQQTPGQGLQFLFEYFSETQRNKGNFPGRFSGRQFSNSRSEMNVSTLELGDSALYLCASSFLGGGPTGELFFGEGSRLTVL.

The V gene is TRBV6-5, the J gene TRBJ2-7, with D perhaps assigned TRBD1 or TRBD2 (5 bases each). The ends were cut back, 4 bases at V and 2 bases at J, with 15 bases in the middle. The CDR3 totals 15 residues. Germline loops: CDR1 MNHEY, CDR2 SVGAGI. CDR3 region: CASSSPGLNPYEQYF. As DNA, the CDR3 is TGTGCCAGCAGTTCCCCGGGGCTAAACCCCTACGAGCAGTACTTC.

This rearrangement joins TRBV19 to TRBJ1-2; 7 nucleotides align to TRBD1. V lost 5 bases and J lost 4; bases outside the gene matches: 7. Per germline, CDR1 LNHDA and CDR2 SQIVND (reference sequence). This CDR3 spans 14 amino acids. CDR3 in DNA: TGTGCCAGTAGTTCCCTCGGGACAGTCTATGGCTACACCTTC. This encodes CASSSLGTVYGYTF.

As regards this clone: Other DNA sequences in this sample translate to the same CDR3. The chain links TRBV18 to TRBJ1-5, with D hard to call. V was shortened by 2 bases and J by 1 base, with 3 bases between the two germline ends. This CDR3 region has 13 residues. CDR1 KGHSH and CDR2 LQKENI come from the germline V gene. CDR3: CASSPNSNQPQHF. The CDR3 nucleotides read TGTGCCAGCTCACCAAACAGCAATCAGCCCCAGCATTTT. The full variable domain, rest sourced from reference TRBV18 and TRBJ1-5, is NAGVMQNPRHLVRRRGQEARLRCSPMKGHSHVYWYRQLPEEGLKFMVYLQKENIIDESGMPKERFSAEFPKEGPSILRIQQVVRGDSAAYFCASSPNSNQPQHFGDGTRLSIL.

The chain's CDR3 is CASSPRGAQGANRLQAQETQYF. The CDR3 nucleotides read TGTGCCAGCTCACCACGAGGGGCGCAGGGGGCGAATCGCTTGCAAGCCCAAGAGACCCAGTACTTC. This chain uses TRBV18 with TRBJ2-5; 8 bases line up with TRBD1. The V segment lost 1 base and the J segment 1 base; nucleotides outside the gene matches: 23. The germline V gene encodes CDR1 KGHSH and CDR2 LQKENI. CDR3 length equals 22 residues.